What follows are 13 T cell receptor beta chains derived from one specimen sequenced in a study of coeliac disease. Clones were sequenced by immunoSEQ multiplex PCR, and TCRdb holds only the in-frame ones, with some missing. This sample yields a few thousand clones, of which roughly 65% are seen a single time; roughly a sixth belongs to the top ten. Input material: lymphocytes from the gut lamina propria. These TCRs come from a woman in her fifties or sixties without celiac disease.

CDR3 DNA: TGTGCCAGCAGTAGCAGGGGTCTGAGCACAGATACGCAGTATTTT. Translating it yields CASSSRGLSTDTQYF. The chain combines TRBV27 with TRBJ2-3; weak D call: TRBD1 (6 bases). Germline V gene data show CDR1 as MNHEY and CDR2 as SMNVEV (reference sequence). This CDR3 is 15 amino acids long. The V end was cut by 5 bases, the J end by 0 bases, with 12 bases between.

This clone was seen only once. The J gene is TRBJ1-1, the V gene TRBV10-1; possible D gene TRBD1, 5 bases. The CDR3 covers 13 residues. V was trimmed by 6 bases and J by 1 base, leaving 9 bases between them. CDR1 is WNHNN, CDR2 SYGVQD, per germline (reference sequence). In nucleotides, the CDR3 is TGCGCCAGCAGGACAGCCAAGAACACTGAAGCTTTCTTT. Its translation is CASRTAKNTEAFF.

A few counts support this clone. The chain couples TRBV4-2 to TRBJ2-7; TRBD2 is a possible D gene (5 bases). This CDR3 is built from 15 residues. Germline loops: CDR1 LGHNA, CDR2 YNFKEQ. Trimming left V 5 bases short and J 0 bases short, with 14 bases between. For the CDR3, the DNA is TGTGCCAGCAGCGAGGATCCGGGGTCCTCCTACGAGCAGTACTTC. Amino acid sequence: CASSEDPGSSYEQYF.

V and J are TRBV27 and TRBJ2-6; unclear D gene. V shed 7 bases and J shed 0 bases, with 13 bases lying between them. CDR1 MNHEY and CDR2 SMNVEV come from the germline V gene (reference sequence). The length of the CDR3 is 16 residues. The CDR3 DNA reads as TGTGCCAGCACCCGTCGAACACCCTCTGGGGCCAACGTCCTGACTTTC. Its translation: CASTRRTPSGANVLTF. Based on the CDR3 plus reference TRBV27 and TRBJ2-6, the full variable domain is EAQVTQNPRYLITVTGKKLTVTCSQNMNHEYMSWYRQDPGLGLRQIYYSMNVEVTDKGDVPEGYKVSRKEKRNFPLILESPSPNQTSLYFCASTRRTPSGANVLTFGAGSRLTVL.

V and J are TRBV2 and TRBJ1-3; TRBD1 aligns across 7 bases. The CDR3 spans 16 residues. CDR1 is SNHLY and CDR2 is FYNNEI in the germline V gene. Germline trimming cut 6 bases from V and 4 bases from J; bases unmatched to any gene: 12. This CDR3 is CASSQTARGSGNTIYF. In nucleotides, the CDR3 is TGTGCCAGCAGCCAGACGGCCAGGGGGTCAGGAAACACCATATATTTT.

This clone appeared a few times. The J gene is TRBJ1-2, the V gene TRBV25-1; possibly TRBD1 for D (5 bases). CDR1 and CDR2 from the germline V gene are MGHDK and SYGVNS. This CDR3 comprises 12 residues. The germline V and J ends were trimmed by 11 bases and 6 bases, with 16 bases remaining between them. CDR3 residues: CAYNSGGDGYTF. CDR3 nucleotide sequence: TGTGCCTATAACTCGGGGGGGGATGGCTACACCTTC.

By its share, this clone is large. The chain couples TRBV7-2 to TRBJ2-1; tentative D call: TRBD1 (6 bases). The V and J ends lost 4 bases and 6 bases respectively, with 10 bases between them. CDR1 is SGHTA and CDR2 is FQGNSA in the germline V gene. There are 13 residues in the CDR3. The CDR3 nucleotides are TGTGCCAGCAGCTCCTCCAGGGGCAATGAGCAGTTCTTC. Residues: CASSSSRGNEQFF.

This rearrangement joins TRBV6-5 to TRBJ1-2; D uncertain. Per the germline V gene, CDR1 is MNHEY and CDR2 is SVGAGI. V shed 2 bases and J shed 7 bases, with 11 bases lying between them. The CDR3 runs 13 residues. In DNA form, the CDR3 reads TGTGCCAGCAGTTACGAGGGTGGCTCTGGCTACACCTTC. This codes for CASSYEGGSGYTF.

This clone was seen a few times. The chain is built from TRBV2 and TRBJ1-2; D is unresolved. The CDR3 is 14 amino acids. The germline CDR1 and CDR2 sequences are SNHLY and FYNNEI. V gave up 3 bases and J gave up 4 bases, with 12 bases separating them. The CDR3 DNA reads TGTGCCAGCAGTGAGGAGGCGGAGTCCTATGGCTACACCTTC. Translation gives CASSEEAESYGYTF.

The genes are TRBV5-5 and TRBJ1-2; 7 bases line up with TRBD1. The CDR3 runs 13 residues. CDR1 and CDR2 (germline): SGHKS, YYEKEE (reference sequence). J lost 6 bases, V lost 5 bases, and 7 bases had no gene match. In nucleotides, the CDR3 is TGTGCCAGCAGTCTCGACAGGGTCGATGGCTACACCTTC. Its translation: CASSLDRVDGYTF. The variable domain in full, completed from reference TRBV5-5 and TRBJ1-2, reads DAGVTQSPTHLIKTRGQQVTLRCSPISGHKSVSWYQQVLGQGPQFIFQYYEKEERGRGNFPDRFSARQFPNYSSELNVNALLLGDSALYLCASSLDRVDGYTFGSGTRLTVV.

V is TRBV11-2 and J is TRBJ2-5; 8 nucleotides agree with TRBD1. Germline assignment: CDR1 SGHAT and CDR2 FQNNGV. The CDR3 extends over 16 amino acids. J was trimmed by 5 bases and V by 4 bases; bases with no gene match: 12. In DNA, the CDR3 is TGTGCCAGCAGCTCAGGGGGCTGGGAGAGGAGGGAGACCCAGTACTTC. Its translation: CASSSGGWERRETQYF.

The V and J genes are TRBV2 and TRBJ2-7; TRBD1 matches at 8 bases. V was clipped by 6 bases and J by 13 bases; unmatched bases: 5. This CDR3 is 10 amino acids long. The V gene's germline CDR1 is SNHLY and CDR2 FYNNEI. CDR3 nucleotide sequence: TGTGCCAGCAGGGACAGGGTTCCCTACTTC. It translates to CASRDRVPYF.

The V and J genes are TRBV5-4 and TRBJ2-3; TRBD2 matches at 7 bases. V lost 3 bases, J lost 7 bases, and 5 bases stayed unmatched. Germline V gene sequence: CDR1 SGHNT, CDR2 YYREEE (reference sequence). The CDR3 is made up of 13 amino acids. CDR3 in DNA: TGTGCCAGCAGCTGGAGCGGGGTGAATACGCAGTATTTT. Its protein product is CASSWSGVNTQYF.